This TCR beta chain emerged from a study of control samples from healthy donors and cancer patients. Repertoires were generated with immunoSEQ multiplex PCR, while TCRdb's copy carries only in-frame clones and drops some. The sample has some 140,000 clones, around 90% seen once. The CDR3 has 13 amino acids. Trimming at V came to 6 bases and at J to 7 bases, leaving 8 bases not matched to a gene. Germline CDR1 reads SQVTM; CDR2 reads ANQGSEA. This TCR derives from a man aged 25-45 years in good health. The specimen was blood. This chain links TRBV29-1 with TRBJ1-1; 10 positions agree with TRBD1. CDR3: CSVGDRGLNEAFF. CDR3 DNA sequence: TGCAGCGTGGGGGACAGGGGACTCAATGAAGCTTTCTTT.